This T cell receptor beta chain was sequenced for a study of T cells in tuberculosis (dated by TCRdb to about 2018). With regard to the full study: In the study, CD1B tetramers and high-throughput TCR immunosequencing were combined to characterize T cells specific for the mycobacterial lipid antigen glucose monomycolate (GMM). In a South African clinical cohort, IGRA-negative adolescents, IGRA-positive adolescents with latent tuberculosis and adults with active tuberculosis were compared, with 10 to 11 people in each group. PBMC from active tuberculosis patients were archived either before standard anti-tuberculosis treatment began or within 7 days of its start.

TCR libraries were generated with the immunoSEQ multiplex PCR assay, using TCR-beta and/or TCR-alpha/delta assays for each sample. The amplified TCR libraries were sequenced on the Illumina high-throughput platform. The authors' pipeline ran thus. Clustering and dimensionality reduction were performed using pairwise TCRdist distances among GMM-specific receptors from ex vivo sorted or in vitro expanded T cells. Each clinical repertoire was assigned a mean NN-distance score, defined as the average TCRdist to the nearest 10% of tetramer-positive reference sequences. To compute GEM TCR motif frequency, the fraction of unique TCRs matching known GEM sequences by V/J usage and CDR3 length was calculated. Active tuberculosis was classified by linear discriminant analysis with leave-one-out cross-validation, implemented in scikit-learn. TCRdb carries this immuneACCESS record with in-frame sequences only. Its versions omit some clonotypes, under half of them owing to an unresolved V gene in the studies checked, with the rest unexplained. For V, J and clone size, that table is used; D and trimming come from the DNA. The sample yields tens of thousands of clones; 70% to 90% were counted once. In total, the top ten clones hold 5.4% of the sample.

The germline V end is reduced by 1 base and the J end by 7 bases; junction bases left unmatched: 6. Taken from cysteine to phenylalanine, the CDR3 has 15 residues. Only CDR3 DNA is held: 45 bases, read in frame from base 1. CDR1 and CDR2 are read off the germline V gene as LGHNA and YNFKEQ. This sample's time point label indicates: new active TB diagnosis, blood taken before or within 7 days of starting treatment. The active tuberculosis patients were newly diagnosed, HIV-seronegative South African adults aged 18 years or older. Active tuberculosis was confirmed by positive sputum smear microscopy and/or positive M. tuberculosis culture. Unsorted cryopreserved PBMC were immunosequenced, covering on average about 100,000 T cells per clinical donor. As regards this clone: No cognate antigen has been identified for it. Nothing much larger sits one base from this clone, and base qualities are not available.

The research as a whole found: Compared with IGRA-negative controls, TCR-alpha repertoires from active tuberculosis had smaller mean NN-distances to GMM-specific TCRs, which suggests clonal expansion of these TCRs. An accuracy of approximately 90% (AUROC 0.85 to 0.9) was reached by a classifier using the diverse GMM-specific repertoire, compared with around 70% accuracy when GEM motif frequencies were used. The smaller NN-distances were partly driven by shorter CDR3-alpha lengths in active tuberculosis patients, and the difference for TCR-beta did not reach statistical significance. Clinical samples were selected based on which cryopreserved specimens were available, and the active tuberculosis cases were adults whereas the controls were adolescents.

The receptor comes from an adult with tuberculosis. The sequencing here drew on PBMCs, taken at tuberculosis diagnosis. Here the chain combines TRBV4-2 and TRBJ2-1, with TRBD2 identical over 8 junction bases. The CDR3: CASSQARGGGNEQFF. The DNA is TGTGCCAGCAGCCAAGCACGGGGGGGCGGGAATGAGCAGTTCTTC.